This TCR beta chain originates from a study of identifying expanded T cells in peripheral blood. V shed 2 bases and J 6 bases; nucleotides not matched to a gene: 8. This CDR3 contains 15 residues. The germline CDR1 and CDR2 sequences are SGHRS and YFSETQ. General study points: Over approximately two and four weeks, about 15 and 19 clones changed, versus around 1.3 between replicates. Clone count variance between two-week samples rose with total template count.

Measured with immunoSEQ multiplex PCR; TCRdb has only the in-frame clones, and not every one. The table has tens of thousands of clones, about four fifths seen once. Details on this clone: The antigen remains undetermined.

The clonotype originates from a person aged 18 to 70 in good health. This rearrangement joins TRBV5-1 to TRBJ2-7; 10 positions agree with TRBD1. The sequenced sample was blood. This CDR3 is CASSLTGTGAPEQYF. As DNA, the CDR3 is TGCGCCAGCAGCTTAACCGGGACAGGGGCCCCCGAGCAGTACTTC. The variable domain in full, with the rest retrieved from reference TRBV5-1 and TRBJ2-7, is KAGVTQTPRYLIKTRGQQVTLSCSPISGHRSVSWYQQTPGQGLQFLFEYFSETQRNKGNFPGRFSGRQFSNSRSEMNVSTLELGDSALYLCASSLTGTGAPEQYFGPGTRLTVT.